A selection of T cell receptor beta chains follows, all from one sample in a study of human T cells and chemical hapten exposure. TCRdb itself ran the RACE reads through MiXCR, one entry per CDR3 protein. In the table there are about 380,000 distinct CDR3 sequences, roughly 4.6% of which are singletons. Sequencing used whole blood, obtained in connection with sensitization to the hapten diphenylcyclopropenone (DPC). The origin of the receptors is a woman in her forties or fifties with alopecia areata. Some clones in this sample may be carry-over from other donors' samples. CDR3s include the opening cysteine and the closing phenylalanine or tryptophan. Fields, in order: J gene, V gene, D gene, clone size, CDR3 protein, CDR3 DNA. The D gene is left open where the match is weak. Part of the rows lack a size; the others show once, few, many or a class for expanded clones.

j_gene: TRBJ2-5; v_gene: TRBV2; d_gene: .; abundance: .; CDR3aa: CASSDDIAPSYF; CDR3nt: TGTGCCAGCAGTGATGACATAGCGCCGTCGTACTTC
j_gene: TRBJ1-1; v_gene: TRBV6-2/TRBV6-3; d_gene: .; abundance: many; CDR3aa: CASMDSMLNTEAFF; CDR3nt: TGTGCCAGCATGGATTCGATGCTGAACACTGAAGCTTTCTTT
j_gene: TRBJ2-3; v_gene: TRBV5-4; d_gene: .; abundance: .; CDR3aa: CASSLGQLNTDTQYF; CDR3nt: TGTGCCAGCAGCTTGGGACAGCTAAACACAGATACGCAGTATTTT
j_gene: TRBJ2-1; v_gene: TRBV11-3; d_gene: .; abundance: many; CDR3aa: CASSLWVAAAYNEQFF; CDR3nt: TGTGCCAGCAGCCTTTGGGTAGCGGCCGCTTACAATGAGCAGTTCTTC
j_gene: TRBJ2-1; v_gene: TRBV4-2; d_gene: .; abundance: .; CDR3aa: CASSHPRGAGVDNEQFF; CDR3nt: TGTGCCAGCAGCCACCCCAGGGGGGCCGGGGTTGACAATGAGCAGTTCTTC
j_gene: TRBJ1-4; v_gene: TRBV19; d_gene: .; abundance: .; CDR3aa: CASSMTATNEKLFF; CDR3nt: TGTGCCAGTAGTATGACAGCCACTAATGAAAAACTGTTTTTT
j_gene: TRBJ2-2; v_gene: TRBV5-1; d_gene: .; abundance: many; CDR3aa: CASSPDGRDTGELFF; CDR3nt: TGCGCCAGCAGCCCAGATGGGCGCGACACCGGGGAGCTGTTTTTT
j_gene: TRBJ1-2; v_gene: TRBV20-1; d_gene: TRBD1; abundance: .; CDR3aa: CSAVRQGNYGYTF; CDR3nt: TGCAGTGCGGTCAGACAGGGTAACTATGGCTACACCTTC
j_gene: TRBJ1-1; v_gene: TRBV29-1; d_gene: TRBD1; abundance: few; CDR3aa: CSVLTGMNTEAFF; CDR3nt: TGCAGCGTACTGACAGGGATGAACACTGAAGCTTTCTTT
j_gene: TRBJ2-2; v_gene: TRBV18; d_gene: .; abundance: few; CDR3aa: CASSPPRPDGELFF; CDR3nt: TGTGCCAGCTCACCACCACGGCCAGACGGGGAGCTGTTTTTT
j_gene: TRBJ1-1; v_gene: TRBV27; d_gene: TRBD1; abundance: .; CDR3aa: CASSLDRGIDAFF; CDR3nt: TGTGCCAGCAGTTTGGACAGGGGGATTGATGCTTTCTTT
j_gene: TRBJ2-3; v_gene: TRBV5-1; d_gene: TRBD2; abundance: many; CDR3aa: CASSSGLAGGTDTQYF; CDR3nt: TGCGCCAGCAGCTCAGGACTAGCGGGCGGCACAGATACGCAGTATTTT
j_gene: TRBJ1-2; v_gene: TRBV4-2; d_gene: .; abundance: many; CDR3aa: CASSQGPLQGYGGYTF; CDR3nt: TGTGCCAGCAGCCAAGGTCCTTTACAGGGATACGGTGGCTACACCTTC
j_gene: TRBJ1-1; v_gene: TRBV29-1; d_gene: .; abundance: few; CDR3aa: CSFESPNTEAFF; CDR3nt: TGCAGCTTTGAGTCACCGAACACTGAAGCTTTCTTT
j_gene: TRBJ1-4; v_gene: TRBV20-1; d_gene: TRBD1; abundance: many; CDR3aa: CSVREQGAREKLFF; CDR3nt: TGCAGTGTCCGGGAACAGGGGGCGCGTGAAAAACTGTTTTTT
j_gene: TRBJ2-7; v_gene: TRBV2; d_gene: TRBD2; abundance: few; CDR3aa: CASGGGRAHF; CDR3nt: TGTGCCAGCGGTGGCGGGAGGGCCCACTTC
j_gene: TRBJ2-5; v_gene: TRBV9; d_gene: TRBD2; abundance: many; CDR3aa: CASSVGLAGGPETQYF; CDR3nt: TGTGCCAGCAGCGTGGGACTAGCGGGAGGCCCGGAGACCCAGTACTTC
j_gene: TRBJ2-7; v_gene: TRBV27; d_gene: .; abundance: many; CDR3aa: CASSPRGPYEQYF; CDR3nt: TGTGCCAGCAGTCCGCGGGGACCCTACGAGCAGTACTTC
j_gene: TRBJ2-2; v_gene: TRBV7-7; d_gene: .; abundance: .; CDR3aa: CASSLLETGELFF; CDR3nt: TGTGCCAGCAGCTTACTGGAAACCGGGGAGCTGTTTTTT
j_gene: TRBJ2-2; v_gene: TRBV4-1; d_gene: TRBD1; abundance: .; CDR3aa: CASSQTPGQGNTGELFF; CDR3nt: TGCGCCAGCAGCCAAACTCCGGGACAGGGAAACACCGGGGAGCTGTTTTTT